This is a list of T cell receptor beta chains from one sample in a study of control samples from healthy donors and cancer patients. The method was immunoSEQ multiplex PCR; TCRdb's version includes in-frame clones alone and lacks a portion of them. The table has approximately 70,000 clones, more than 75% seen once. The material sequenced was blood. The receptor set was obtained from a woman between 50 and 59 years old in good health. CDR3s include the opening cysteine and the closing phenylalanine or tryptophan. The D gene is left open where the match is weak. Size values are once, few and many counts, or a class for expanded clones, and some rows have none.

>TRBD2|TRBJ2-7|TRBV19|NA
TGTGCCAGTCAACTAGCGGGAGGGCCCGGCGAGCAGTACTTC
CASQLAGGPGEQYF
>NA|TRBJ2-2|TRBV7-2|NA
TGTGCCAGCAGCCCCGAGGAAGAGCTGTTTTTT
CASSPEEELFF
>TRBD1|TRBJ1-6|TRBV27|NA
TGTGCCAGCAGTTTTGTGGACAGGGGGAATTCACCCCTCCACTTT
CASSFVDRGNSPLHF
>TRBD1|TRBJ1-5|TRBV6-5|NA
TGTGCCAGCACGGACAGGGTGGGGGGGCCCCAGCATTTT
CASTDRVGGPQHF
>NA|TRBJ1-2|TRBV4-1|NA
TGCGCCAGCAGCCAAGCCCTGACCGGCTATGGCTACACCTTC
CASSQALTGYGYTF
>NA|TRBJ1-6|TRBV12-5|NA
TGTGCTAGTGGTTTGGTACGGGCAGCCCAGAATTCACCCCTCCACTTT
CASGLVRAAQNSPLHF
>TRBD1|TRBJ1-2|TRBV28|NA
TGTGCCAGCAGTTCTGAAGACCGGGACAGGACTTATGGCTACACCTTC
CASSSEDRDRTYGYTF
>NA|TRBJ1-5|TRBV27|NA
TGTGCCAGCAGTTTAGGCAGTAACAATCAGCCCCAGCATTTT
CASSLGSNNQPQHF
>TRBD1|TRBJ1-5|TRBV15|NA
TGTGCCACCAGCAGCGGACAGGGAGGGAATCAGCCCCAGCATTTT
CATSSGQGGNQPQHF
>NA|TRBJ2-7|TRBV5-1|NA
TGCGCCAGCAGCCCCCTAGGAGGGAACGAGCAGTACTTC
CASSPLGGNEQYF
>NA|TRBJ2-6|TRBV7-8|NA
TGTGCCAGCAGCTTAGGACCAGGGTCTGGGGCCAACGTCCTGACTTTC
CASSLGPGSGANVLTF
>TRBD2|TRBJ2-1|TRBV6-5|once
TGTGCCAGCAGCACCGGGACTAGGATTTATCATGAGCAGTTCTTC
CASSTGTRIYHEQFF
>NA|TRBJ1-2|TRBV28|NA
TGTGCCAGCAGTTTAGGGGGCGCAGGTGGCTACACCTTC
CASSLGGAGGYTF
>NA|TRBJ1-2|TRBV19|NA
TGTGCCAGTAACACCTTTGGCATCGGGAACTATGGCTACACCTTC
CASNTFGIGNYGYTF
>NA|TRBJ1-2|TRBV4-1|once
TGCGCCAGCAGCCAAGAAGGCAGGCGCTATGGCTACACCTTC
CASSQEGRRYGYTF
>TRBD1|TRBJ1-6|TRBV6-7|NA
TGTGCCAGCCATGTCGACCGGGCGGGACAGGGGAAAAATTCACCCCTCCACTTT
CASHVDRAGQGKNSPLHF
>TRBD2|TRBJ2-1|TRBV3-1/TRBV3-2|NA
TGTGCCAGCAGCCAGCTTGCGGGAGGAAGGGGTGAGCAGTTCTTC
CASSQLAGGRGEQFF
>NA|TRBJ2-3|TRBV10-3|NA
TGTGCCATCAGTGAAAAACAAAGTCAGGATACGCAGTATTTT
CAISEKQSQDTQYF
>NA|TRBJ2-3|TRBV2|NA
TGTGCCAGCACCTCCTCAGGAGGGGCTTCTCCGCAGTATTTT
CASTSSGGASPQYF
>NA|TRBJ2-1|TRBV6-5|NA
TGTGCCAGCAGTTCGGACTACAATGAGCAGTTCTTC
CASSSDYNEQFF
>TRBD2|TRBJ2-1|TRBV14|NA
TGTGCCAGCAGCCAAGGCCCTCTAGCGGGAGGGAGGAGCTCCTACAATGAGCAGTTCTTC
CASSQGPLAGGRSSYNEQFF
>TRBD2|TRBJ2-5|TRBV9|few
TGTGCCAGCAGCGTAACGGGACTAGGACCGGTCGAGACCCAGTACTTC
CASSVTGLGPVETQYF
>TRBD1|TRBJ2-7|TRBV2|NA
TGTGCCAGCAATGGACAGGGTTCCTACGAGCAGTACTTC
CASNGQGSYEQYF
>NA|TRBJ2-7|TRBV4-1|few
TGCGCCAGCAGCCAAGAAAGAGGGCAGGCCTACGAGCAGTACTTC
CASSQERGQAYEQYF
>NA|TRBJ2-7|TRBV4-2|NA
TGTGCCAGCAGTGTACAGGGTGCGGGCTCCTACGAGCAGTACTTC
CASSVQGAGSYEQYF
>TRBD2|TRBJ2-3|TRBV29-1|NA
TGCAGCGCCGCCCCTAGCGGGAGAGTTGATACGCAGTATTTT
CSAAPSGRVDTQYF
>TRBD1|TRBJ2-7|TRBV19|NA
TGTGCCAGTAGTCTACGTCCCAATACCGGGACAGGGGCCTCCTACGAGCAGTACTTC
CASSLRPNTGTGASYEQYF
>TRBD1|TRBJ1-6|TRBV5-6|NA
TGTGCCAGCAGCGCCCGGGACAGGATTATTTCACCCCTCCACTTT
CASSARDRIISPLHF
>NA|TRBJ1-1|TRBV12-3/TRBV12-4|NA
TGTGCCAGCAGGTCCCAGGCGGGGACTGAAGCTTTCTTT
CASRSQAGTEAFF
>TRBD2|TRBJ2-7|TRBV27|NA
TGTGCCAGCAGTAGCAGACTAGCGGGATTTATCTACGAGCAGTACTTC
CASSSRLAGFIYEQYF
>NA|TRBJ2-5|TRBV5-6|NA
TGTGCCAGCAGGTGGAGACAGGGAGGAGAGACCCAGTACTTC
CASRWRQGGETQYF
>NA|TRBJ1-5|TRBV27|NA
TGTGCCAGCAGTACAACCGGCCGGGGCAGATTCAATCAGCCCCAGCATTTT
CASSTTGRGRFNQPQHF
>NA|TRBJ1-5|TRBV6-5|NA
TGTGCCAGCAAAGGTATTAGCAATCAGCCCCAGCATTTT
CASKGISNQPQHF
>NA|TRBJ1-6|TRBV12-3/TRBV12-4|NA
TGTGCCAGCAGTACATTAAGTAATTCACCCCTCCACTTT
CASSTLSNSPLHF
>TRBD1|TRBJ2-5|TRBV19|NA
TGTGCCAGTAGGAAGGAGGGGACAGGGCAAGAGACCCAGTACTTC
CASRKEGTGQETQYF
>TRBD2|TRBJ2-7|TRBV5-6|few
TGTGCCAGCAGCAAGGGACTAGCGGACTACGAGCAGTACTTC
CASSKGLADYEQYF
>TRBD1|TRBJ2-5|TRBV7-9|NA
TGTGCCAGCAGCTTAGTATCGGGACAGGGAACGGAGACCCAGTACTTC
CASSLVSGQGTETQYF
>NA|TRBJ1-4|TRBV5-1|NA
TGCGCCAGCAGCTTCGGCCGTGAGAATGAAAAACTGTTTTTT
CASSFGRENEKLFF
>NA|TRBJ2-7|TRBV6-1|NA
TGTGCCAGCAGTGATCTCCCTCGATGGGGGAACGAGCAGTACTTC
CASSDLPRWGNEQYF
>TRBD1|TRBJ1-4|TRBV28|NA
TGTGCCAGCAGAACGGCGGGACAGGGCAATGAAAAACTGTTTTTT
CASRTAGQGNEKLFF
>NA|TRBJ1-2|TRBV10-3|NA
TGTGCCATCAGTGAGCCTGGACAGCGGTTGAATGGCTACACCTTC
CAISEPGQRLNGYTF
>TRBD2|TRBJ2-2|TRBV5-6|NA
TGTGCCAGCAGTCTCACGGGAGGAAGAACCGGGGAGCTGTTTTTT
CASSLTGGRTGELFF
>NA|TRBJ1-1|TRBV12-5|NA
TGTGCTAGTGCCAGAGACGGGAGTATCACTGAAGCTTTCTTT
CASARDGSITEAFF
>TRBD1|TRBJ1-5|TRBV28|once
TGTGCCAGCATCCCAGGGGGCGAGGATCAGCCCCAGCATTTT
CASIPGGEDQPQHF
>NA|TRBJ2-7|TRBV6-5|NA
TGTGCCAGCAGGGGACACCTCGCCTACGAGCAGTACTTC
CASRGHLAYEQYF
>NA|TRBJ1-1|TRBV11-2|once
TGTGCCAGCAGCCTACAGGGAACTGAAGCTTTCTTT
CASSLQGTEAFF
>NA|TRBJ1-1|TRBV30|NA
TGTGCCTGGACGGGTCGCCTACGGGGTGAAGCTTTCTTT
CAWTGRLRGEAFF
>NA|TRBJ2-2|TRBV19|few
TGTGCCAGTAGTATCAGGGGGGCCGGGGAGCTGTTTTTT
CASSIRGAGELFF
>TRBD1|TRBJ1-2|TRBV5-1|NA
TGCGCCAGCAGCTTGGCCCCAAAATACAAAGACCGGGACAGGGCTACACCCAACTATGGCTACACCTTC
CASSLAPKYKDRDRATPNYGYTF
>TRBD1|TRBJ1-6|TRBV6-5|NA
TGTGCCAGCACCAGGACCGGGACAGATGTCTCACCCCTCCACTTT
CASTRTGTDVSPLHF